These 31 T cell receptor beta chains originate from one sample sequenced in a study of human T cells and chemical hapten exposure (TCRdb year 2021). Library construction relied on RACE. Sequencer: NextSeq 500. The public sequencing data were trimmed at Q25 with fastp and processed into clonotypes with MiXCR by TCRdb, which kept only in-frame beta chains. Each record represents a unique CDR3 protein, reported with the most common genes and DNA among its rows. Here the sample has about 120,000 distinct CDR3 sequences; roughly 15% occur a single time. The ten largest clones represent 0.9% to 0.95% of the sample. The sample's time point, from its label and the paper: patch test 1, 2 weeks after DPC sensitization. The label giving this sample's treatment or condition can be read as: therapeutic diphenylcyclopropenone sensitization with weekly scalp DPC. Sequenced material: whole blood, taken in connection with sensitization to the hapten diphenylcyclopropenone (DPC). The receptor source for this set is a man younger than 35 with alopecia areata. Some clones in this sample may be carry-over from other donors' samples.

This clonotype occurred a few times. J is TRBJ2-2 and V is TRBV4-3; TRBD1 matches 8 bases. V dropped 2 bases and J dropped 4; count of bases not matched to a gene: 12. The germline V gene has CDR1 LGHNA and CDR2 YSLEER. The CDR3 has 18 residues. CDR3 nucleotides: TGCGCCAGCAGCCAATCCGGGACAGGACCAACTTCCACCGGGGAGCTGTTTTTT. Encoded protein: CASSQSGTGPTSTGELFF.

There are many counts of this clonotype. J is TRBJ2-7 and V is TRBV27; 8 nucleotides match TRBD1. Germline V gives CDR1 MNHEY, CDR2 SMNVEV (reference sequence). This CDR3 has 14 residues. Trimming at V came to 6 bases and at J to 2 bases, leaving 6 bases not matched to a gene. CDR3 sequence: CASRRTGLTYEQYF. CDR3 nucleotides: TGTGCCAGCAGGAGGACAGGGCTGACCTACGAGCAGTACTTC.

The chain recombines TRBV27 with TRBJ2-1, with a weak D call TRBD1 (6 bases). V lost 2 bases to trimming and J lost 3 bases, with 8 bases between them. CDR3 length equals 14 residues. CDR1 is MNHEY, CDR2 SMNVEV, per germline (reference sequence). The CDR3 reads CASSLADSYNEQFF. The CDR3, as DNA: TGTGCCAGCAGTTTAGCGGACAGCTACAATGAGCAGTTCTTC.

The gene calls are TRBV11-2 and TRBJ2-5, with D uncertain. CDR3 length: 12 residues. The V gene lost 2 bases and the J gene lost 5 bases, with 6 bases spanning the gap. Germline CDR1 SGHAT, CDR2 FQNNGV. In DNA form, the CDR3 reads TGTGCCAGCAGCTTATTGGGGGAGACCCAGTACTTC. Translating gives CASSLLGETQYF.

This clonotype was observed a handful of times. The chain combines TRBV5-4 with TRBJ2-6; 7 bases are shared with TRBD1. The CDR3 sequence is 15 residues long. V shed 4 bases, J shed 2 bases, and the junction held 3 bases outside the gene matches. CDR1 is SGHNT, CDR2 YYREEE, per germline (reference sequence). The CDR3 reads CASSRQGAGANVLTF. The CDR3 DNA sequence: TGTGCCAGCAGCAGACAGGGTGCTGGGGCCAACGTCCTGACTTTC.

The chain recombines TRBV10-3 with TRBJ2-7; tentatively, D is TRBD1 or TRBD2 (5 bases each). There are 11 residues in the CDR3. CDR1 and CDR2 (germline): ENHRY, SYGVKD. The V and J ends lost 2 bases and 9 bases respectively, with 8 bases between them. The DNA of the CDR3 is TGTGCCATCAGTGAGGGGGGTTGGCAGTACGTC. Its protein product is CAISEGGWQYV.

This clonotype has just a few counts. V gene TRBV10-3 combines with J gene TRBJ2-3, with 7 bases that match TRBD1. The germline V gene has CDR1 ENHRY and CDR2 SYGVKD. The CDR3 is made up of 14 amino acids. The V segment lost 0 bases and the J segment 3 bases; nucleotides outside the gene matches: 0. The CDR3 here is CAISESDRTDTQYF. In nucleotides, the CDR3 is TGTGCCATCAGTGAGTCGGACAGGACAGATACGCAGTATTTT.

The chain joins TRBV7-9 to TRBJ2-6, with no clear D. The V end lost 0 bases, the J end lost 0 bases, and 9 bases lay between the germline ends. The germline CDR1 and CDR2 sequences are SEHNR and FQNEAQ (reference sequence). This CDR3 is built from 17 residues. CDR3 region: CASSLAASRSGANVLTF. In DNA, the CDR3 is TGTGCCAGCAGCTTAGCGGCATCTCGCTCTGGGGCCAACGTCCTGACTTTC.

This clonotype showed up just a few times. V is TRBV20-1 and J is TRBJ2-3; 9 positions agree with TRBD2. J was trimmed by 7 bases and V by 8 bases; bases with no gene match: 10. This CDR3 has 13 amino acids. Germline-derived CDR1 and CDR2 are DFQATT and SNEGSKA (reference sequence). CDR3 in DNA: TGCAGTCTAGGCGGGGGGGCCTTGAATACGCAGTATTTT. Translation gives CSLGGGALNTQYF.

The V call is TRBV11-2, the J call TRBJ2-3; possible D gene TRBD2, 6 bases. CDR3 length: 14 amino acids. Trimming took off 2 bases at V and 2 bases at J, with 8 bases between the two ends. Per germline, CDR1 SGHAT and CDR2 FQNNGV. The CDR3 sequence: CASSLSSVTDTQYF. The CDR3 DNA follows: TGTGCCAGCAGCTTATCTAGCGTCACAGATACGCAGTATTTT.

This clonotype was seen a few times. The chain employs TRBV4-2 and TRBJ2-1; maybe TRBD1 (5 bases). This CDR3 spans 15 amino acids. Germline V lookup: CDR1 LGHNA, CDR2 YNFKEQ. With 1 base removed from V and 2 bases from J, the gap between germline ends came to 9 bases. CDR3 sequence: CASSQAQGTYNEQFF. CDR3 bases: TGTGCCAGCAGCCAAGCGCAGGGCACCTACAATGAGCAGTTCTTC.

This clonotype was counted a few times. The gene calls are TRBV6-2 or TRBV6-3 and TRBJ2-3; D is unclear. The CDR3 length is 11 residues. Germline values: CDR1 MNHEY, CDR2 SVGEGT. V dropped 7 bases and J dropped 3 bases, with 5 bases sitting between them. For the CDR3, the DNA is TGTGCCAGCACCTTTACAGATACGCAGTATTTT. Amino acid sequence: CASTFTDTQYF.

This chain joins TRBV28 and TRBJ2-6, with D possibly matching TRBD1 (6 bases). There are 16 residues in the CDR3. V was shortened by 4 bases and J by 4 bases, with 14 bases between the two germline ends. The germline V gene encodes CDR1 MDHEN and CDR2 SYDVKM. CDR3 amino acids: CASSSDSRPGANVLTF. The CDR3 DNA reads TGTGCCAGCAGTTCGGACAGCCGCCCAGGGGCCAACGTCCTGACTTTC.

This clonotype was counted many times. This rearrangement joins TRBV4-3 to TRBJ2-3; 10 bases are shared with TRBD2. This CDR3 has 17 residues. Germline-derived CDR1 and CDR2 are LGHNA and YSLEER. The V gene end was trimmed by 2 bases and the J gene end by 4 bases; junction bases not matched to a gene: 9. The CDR3 loop reads CASSQQIGSGGADTQYF. CDR3 in DNA: TGCGCCAGCAGCCAACAAATTGGGAGCGGGGGGGCAGATACGCAGTATTTT.

This clonotype was recorded at least ten times. The chain links TRBV29-1 to TRBJ2-7, with TRBD2 as a possible D gene (5 bases). The V gene lost 5 bases and the J gene lost 3 bases, with 11 bases spanning the gap. The CDR3 covers 12 residues. CDR1 and CDR2 (germline): SQVTM, ANQGSEA. Written as DNA, the CDR3 is TGCAGCGTTTCCCGGGAAGACTACGAGCAGTACTTC. Residues: CSVSREDYEQYF.

The chain links TRBV25-1 to TRBJ1-4; D unclear. Trimming cost V 10 bases and J 4 bases, with 13 bases left between them. CDR1 is MGHDK, CDR2 SYGVNS, per germline. The CDR3 covers 13 residues. DNA for the CDR3: TGTGCCAACTCCCCGACCCTTAATGAAAAACTGTTTTTT. Its protein product is CANSPTLNEKLFF.

The sample holds many counts of this clonotype. This chain joins TRBV28 and TRBJ1-1; D unclear. There are 9 residues in the CDR3. Germline CDR1 is MDHEN and CDR2 is SYDVKM. Trimming cost V 7 bases and J 12 bases, with 9 bases left between them. The CDR3 nucleotides read TGTGCCAGCAAAATCCCCCCTTTCTTT. This encodes CASKIPPFF.

The sample holds a few counts of this clonotype. This sequence joins TRBV9 and TRBJ2-7, with D perhaps matching TRBD2 (6 bases). V gave up 0 bases and J gave up 0 bases, with 10 bases separating them. The CDR3 is 15 residues long. Germline CDR1 SGDLS, CDR2 YYNGEE. The CDR3 protein is CASSVGLGDSYEQYF. The CDR3, as DNA: TGTGCCAGCAGCGTAGGACTAGGGGACTCCTACGAGCAGTACTTC.

The table lists this clonotype with a few counts. CDR3 in amino acids: CAAVGCYEQYV. In nucleotides, the CDR3 is TGTGCCGCAGTAGGGTGCTACGAGCAGTACGTC. The V call is TRBV3-2, the J call TRBJ2-7. TRBV3-2 is classified as a pseudogene. The CDR3 runs to 11 residues.

The chain couples TRBV6-2 or TRBV6-3 to TRBJ1-1; tentative D call: TRBD1 (5 bases). Germline V gives CDR1 MNHEY, CDR2 SVGEGT. V shed 2 bases and J shed 11 bases, with 15 bases lying between them. The CDR3 is 13 residues long. CDR3 residues: CASSYDLGGAAFF. The CDR3 DNA sequence: TGTGCCAGCAGTTACGACCTTGGGGGAGCGGCTTTCTTT.

This clonotype showed up just a few times. The chain carries TRBV9 and TRBJ1-1, with D perhaps matching TRBD1 (5 bases). CDR3 length: 13 residues. V was shortened by 3 bases and J by 4 bases, with 10 bases between the two germline ends. The germline CDR1 and CDR2 sequences are SGDLS and YYNGEE. In DNA form, the CDR3 reads TGTGCCAGCAGCGCCAGGGTCGGCACTGAAGCTTTCTTT. It specifies CASSARVGTEAFF.

Only a few counts were recorded for this clonotype. V gene TRBV6-5 combines with J gene TRBJ1-2; no firm D call. CDR1 is MNHEY and CDR2 is SVGAGI in the germline V gene. Trimming removed 4 bases from V and 5 bases from J, with 11 bases in between. This CDR3 comprises 13 residues. The CDR3 DNA follows: TGTGCCAGCAGTTCCGGGCGGATTTATGGCTACACCTTC. Protein sequence: CASSSGRIYGYTF.

This clonotype came up a few times. The chain joins TRBV9 to TRBJ1-4; D call uncertain. CDR1 and CDR2 (germline): SGDLS, YYNGEE. V was cut by 0 bases and J by 0 bases, with 9 bases left in between. There are 16 residues in the CDR3. CDR3 coding DNA: TGTGCCAGCAGCGTAGGAACGGTTGCAACTAATGAAAAACTGTTTTTT. Protein sequence: CASSVGTVATNEKLFF.

Remarks on this clonotype: One base away lies a much larger clone, so this may be a sequencing read error. This sequence joins TRBV2 and TRBJ1-5; D is possibly TRBD1 (5 bases). The CDR3 spans 13 residues. V gave up 6 bases and J gave up 7 bases, with 13 bases separating them. CDR1 is SNHLY and CDR2 is FYNNEI in the germline V gene. The chain's CDR3 is CASSQGQKQPQHF. DNA for the CDR3: TGTGCCAGCAGCCAAGGACAAAAGCAGCCCCAGCATTTT.

V usage is TRBV3-1 and J usage is TRBJ2-1; 12 bases fit TRBD2. Trimming cost V 4 bases and J 7 bases; bases outside gene matches: 5. The CDR3 spans 15 residues. Germline loops: CDR1 LGHDT, CDR2 YNNKEL (reference sequence). The CDR3 DNA reads as TGTGCCAGCAGCCGTCTAGCGGGGGGGCGGAATGAGCAGTTCTTC. Encoded protein: CASSRLAGGRNEQFF.

This clonotype was seen more than once but under ten times. The chain employs TRBV28 and TRBJ2-7, with TRBD2 as a possible D gene (5 bases). The CDR3 has 14 amino acids. The V gene lost 8 bases and the J gene lost 2 bases, with 16 bases spanning the gap. Germline CDR1 and CDR2: MDHEN and SYDVKM. The CDR3 protein is CASLRGFSPYEQYF. The CDR3 DNA reads as TGTGCCAGCCTTCGGGGATTCAGTCCCTACGAGCAGTACTTC.

The chain is built from TRBV4-3 and TRBJ2-7, with D possibly matching TRBD1 (6 bases). There are 13 residues in the CDR3. Germline assignment: CDR1 LGHNA and CDR2 YSLEER. Trimming shortened V by 2 bases and J by 7 bases, and 12 bases separated the two germline ends. The CDR3 sequence is CASSQHRDNEQYF. CDR3 DNA: TGCGCCAGCAGCCAACACCGGGACAATGAGCAGTACTTC.

This chain joins TRBV4-1 and TRBJ1-5; a possible D gene is TRBD1 (5 bases). Trimming took off 0 bases at V and 2 bases at J, with 11 bases between the two ends. This CDR3 has 16 residues. The V gene's germline CDR1 is MGHRA and CDR2 YSYEKL. CDR3 nucleotide sequence: TGCGCCAGCAGCCAAGACGGGGGTTTGGGCAATCAGCCCCAGCATTTT. It encodes CASSQDGGLGNQPQHF.

This clonotype showed up just a few times. The chain combines TRBV7-6 with TRBJ2-3; 7 bases fit TRBD1. V was pared by 4 bases and J by 0 bases, with 7 bases of the junction left unmatched. Germline assignment: CDR1 SGHVS and CDR2 FNYEAQ. This CDR3 contains 16 residues. CDR3 sequence (DNA): TGTGCCAGCAGCTCGTTCGACAGGGCTAGCACAGATACGCAGTATTTT. Translation: CASSSFDRASTDTQYF.

Ten or more counts support this clonotype. This chain links TRBV11-2 with TRBJ2-2; maybe TRBD1 (6 bases). CDR3 length: 13 residues. V was clipped by 5 bases and J by 7 bases, with 11 bases between them. Germline-derived CDR1 and CDR2 are SGHAT and FQNNGV. The CDR3 loop is CASSGDNYGELFF. The CDR3 DNA reads as TGTGCCAGCAGCGGGGACAACTACGGGGAGCTGTTTTTT.

This clonotype was counted many times. V and J are TRBV7-8 and TRBJ2-6; D may match TRBD1 or TRBD2 (5 bases each). The CDR3 is 18 amino acids. CDR1 SGHVS and CDR2 FQNEAQ come from the germline V gene. V lost 0 bases to trimming and J lost 4 bases, with 16 bases between them. The CDR3 DNA reads as TGTGCCAGCAGCTTAGCGATTGAAGAGGGGCACGGGGCCAACGTCCTGACTTTC. It translates to CASSLAIEEGHGANVLTF. The whole variable domain, remainder taken from reference TRBV7-8 and TRBJ2-6, is GAGVSQSPRYKVAKRGQDVALRCDPISGHVSLFWYQQALGQGPEFLTYFQNEAQLDKSGLPSDRFFAERPEGSVSTLKIQRTQQEDSAVYLCASSLAIEEGHGANVLTFGAGSRLTVL.